Below are 8 T cell receptor beta chains sequenced from a single sample in a study of CXCR3-negative and CXCR3-positive naive CD8 T cells. Overall study results and limits: CXCR3-negative naive cells had less hydrophobic TRB CDR3s than did CXCR3-positive naive cells.

Their recognized antigens are unknown. UMI-tagged TRB cDNA libraries were built via 5' RACE. TCRdb re-called the 5' RACE reads and gives one entry per CDR3 protein, without DNA. The table lists about 120,000 distinct CDR3 sequences. Material: naive CXCR3+ CD8+ T cells from blood. Subset reported: CD45RO-CCR7+CD27+CD95- naive CD8+ T cells expressing CXCR3 (TNR3+). The origin of the receptors is a human donor in good health. Some clones in this sample may be carry-over from other donors' samples.

J is TRBJ2-7 and V is TRBV5-1. Germline V lookup: CDR1 SGHRS, CDR2 YFSETQ. This CDR3 is built from 13 residues. The CDR3 loop is CASSLPFADEQYF.

The chain uses TRBV28 and TRBJ1-5; TCRdb proposes TRBD1, but this gene call is untestable without DNA. The CDR3 consists of 16 residues. Germline values: CDR1 MDHEN, CDR2 SYDVKM. This CDR3 is CASSLEPGQGNQPQHF.

The rearrangement joins TRBV5-4 to TRBJ1-1; the D call from TCRdb, TRBD1, cannot be confirmed without DNA. The germline V gene has CDR1 SGHNT and CDR2 YYREEE (reference sequence). The CDR3 spans 14 residues. The CDR3 here is CASSFVQGDTEAFF.

This chain links TRBV6-2 or TRBV6-3 with TRBJ2-7; TCRdb picks TRBD2, but there is no DNA to check that call. CDR3 size: 17 residues. From germline, CDR1 is MNHEY and CDR2 SVGEGT. CDR3: CASSYDGLAEYSYEQYF.

This chain connects TRBV7-3 to TRBJ2-1; TCRdb returns TRBD2, unconfirmable since there is no DNA. The length of the CDR3 is 13 residues. Germline V gives CDR1 SGHTA, CDR2 FQGTGA. This chain's CDR3 is CASSLGLAREQFF.

The chain combines TRBV5-1 with TRBJ1-3; TCRdb indicates TRBD1, and absent DNA this call remains unverified. This CDR3 is built from 17 residues. Germline assignment: CDR1 SGHRS and CDR2 YFSETQ. This CDR3 is CASSLATGRGLGNTIYF.

The CDR3: CASSPRNQGALETQYF. The chain carries TRBV7-6 and TRBJ2-5; TCRdb calls TRBD1, which cannot be checked without DNA. Germline-derived CDR1 and CDR2 are SGHVS and FNYEAQ. CDR3 length: 16 amino acids.

The chain is built from TRBV27 and TRBJ1-2; the D gene TCRdb calls, TRBD1, cannot be checked with no DNA. The germline gives CDR1 MNHEY, CDR2 SMNVEV (reference sequence). The CDR3 has 15 residues. The CDR3 sequence: CASNKHPGTQDGYTF.